This TCR beta chain emerged from a study of Graves' ophthalmopathy and Graves' hyperthyroidism. Amplification of the TCR beta CDR3 regions used RNA transcripts (as template). HTBI primers were used in a first-round RT-PCR, which preceded a second-round multiplex PCR. TCRdb passed the multiplex PCR reads through MiXCR, listing each CDR3 protein once. The sample includes about 700,000 distinct CDR3 sequences, over 40% of them seen just once. This clonotype has a handful of counts. Its target is unknown. Study conclusions and caveats: Both a roughly 64% sensitivity and a roughly 72% specificity characterized the model's predictions of ophthalmopathy progression. Blood contained most expanded thyroid clonotypes exceeding 0.001 frequency.

All donors with ophthalmopathy were recorded as having moderate-to-severe activity, CAS ≥3, NOSPECS ≥4 and a duration under 3 months. Sampling approximately 10 ml of fresh peripheral blood provided the PBMCs. Trimming removed 0 bases at V and 2 bases at J, with 14 bases between. Germline CDR1 reads MGHRA; CDR2 reads YSYEKL. The CDR3 spans 16 residues. The receptor was derived from an adult man with Graves' ophthalmopathy. Source material: peripheral blood. This chain links TRBV4-1 with TRBJ2-7, with a weak D call TRBD2 (6 bases). In DNA form, the CDR3 reads TGCGCCAGCAGCCAAGATAGCTCGCGGGGTCCCTACGAGCAGTACTTC. Translating it yields CASSQDSSRGPYEQYF.